A single sample gave rise to the 17 T cell receptor beta chains below, sequenced in a study of T cells after yellow fever vaccination. TCRdb recomputed calls from the 5' RACE reads with MiXCR, one row per CDR3 protein. Here the sample spans about 310,000 distinct CDR3 sequences, roughly 3.5% being singletons. This sample comprised PBMCs, obtained on the day of the yellow fever booster vaccination. The receptors here all came from a man aged 18 to 30 who received the YFV17D yellow fever vaccine.

This clonotype was seen only a few times. This chain links TRBV5-6 with TRBJ2-1; no reliable D call. Trimming shortened V by 3 bases and J by 10 bases, and 11 bases separated the two germline ends. CDR1 and CDR2 from the germline V gene are SGHDT and YYEEEE. CDR3 length equals 12 residues. Here the CDR3 reads CASSYELREQFF. CDR3 bases: TGTGCCAGCAGCTATGAACTGAGGGAGCAGTTCTTC.

This clonotype has a count of ten or more. The CDR3 DNA follows: TGTGCCAGCAGCGTATCAGGACGCGAGCAGTACGTC. As protein: CASSVSGREQYV. The chain has TRBV28 and TRBJ2-7; no reliable D call. The CDR3 has 12 residues. Trimming took off 6 bases at V and 6 bases at J, with 12 bases between the two ends. The germline gives CDR1 MDHEN, CDR2 SYDVKM.

This clonotype was observed a handful of times. The chain joins TRBV5-1 to TRBJ2-1; 8 bases fit TRBD1. From germline, CDR1 is SGHRS and CDR2 YFSETQ. Trimming removed 0 bases from V and 9 bases from J; junction bases left unmatched: 11. The CDR3 covers 16 residues. DNA of the CDR3: TGCGCCAGCAGCTTGGCCGGGCAGGGGGCGCTTGGTGAGCAGTTCTTC. Translation: CASSLAGQGALGEQFF. The full variable domain, its missing parts supplied by reference TRBV5-1 and TRBJ2-1, is KAGVTQTPRYLIKTRGQQVTLSCSPISGHRSVSWYQQTPGQGLQFLFEYFSETQRNKGNFPGRFSGRQFSNSRSEMNVSTLELGDSALYLCASSLAGQGALGEQFFGPGTRLTVL.

This clonotype was detected ten times or more. V usage is TRBV18 and J usage is TRBJ1-3; 9 positions match TRBD1. The CDR3 loop spans 16 amino acids. From germline, CDR1 is KGHSH and CDR2 LQKENI. V was clipped by 5 bases and J by 0 bases; unmatched bases: 5. In nucleotides, the CDR3 is TGTGCCAGCTCATCAGGGACAGGGACCTCTGGAAACACCATATATTTT. Its translation: CASSSGTGTSGNTIYF.

This clonotype was seen at least ten times. This chain joins TRBV11-2 and TRBJ2-6; D is undetermined. V was shortened by 5 bases and J by 3 bases, with 17 bases between the two germline ends. This CDR3 is built from 17 residues. Germline V gives CDR1 SGHAT, CDR2 FQNNGV. This CDR3 is CASSLTPFSHGANVLTF. The CDR3 region has the DNA TGTGCCAGCAGCCTCACGCCTTTCTCCCATGGGGCCAACGTCCTGACTTTC. The full variable domain, completed using reference TRBV11-2 and TRBJ2-6, is EAGVAQSPRYKIIEKRQSVAFWCNPISGHATLYWYQQILGQGPKLLIQFQNNGVVDDSQLPKDRFSAERLKGVDSTLKIQPAKLEDSAVYLCASSLTPFSHGANVLTFGAGSRLTVL.

This clonotype was detected only a few times. The V gene is TRBV18, the J gene TRBJ1-5; 7 nucleotides agree with TRBD1. The CDR3 is 15 residues long. V lost 2 bases, J lost 7 bases, and 8 bases stayed unmatched. Per the germline V gene, CDR1 is KGHSH and CDR2 is LQKENI. CDR3 in DNA: TGTGCCAGCTCACCATCCAACAGGGGAAGCCAGCCCCAGCATTTT. Its translation is CASSPSNRGSQPQHF.

There are many counts of this clonotype. The J gene is TRBJ1-3, the V gene TRBV9; the D is unclear. Germline V CDR1 and CDR2: SGDLS, YYNGEE. The V end lost 0 bases, the J end lost 0 bases, and 7 bases lay between the germline ends. The length of the CDR3 is 15 residues. The CDR3 DNA follows: TGTGCCAGCAGCGTAGCCCCAAGCTCTGGAAACACCATATATTTT. The encoded protein is CASSVAPSSGNTIYF.

This clonotype was picked up a small number of times. J is TRBJ1-1 and V is TRBV6-5; D is uncertain. This CDR3 contains 14 residues. CDR1 MNHEY and CDR2 SVGAGI come from the germline V gene. V lost 2 bases and J 0 bases, leaving 7 bases between the germline ends. CDR3 bases: TGTGCCAGCAGTTACCTTCCGGTGAACACTGAAGCTTTCTTT. Translation gives CASSYLPVNTEAFF.

Ten or more counts support this clonotype. This chain connects TRBV4-3 to TRBJ2-1, with D unresolved. Trimming stripped 4 bases from V and 2 bases from J, with 9 bases between. There are 14 residues in the CDR3. The germline CDR1 and CDR2 sequences are LGHNA and YSLEER. The CDR3 here is CASSPFDTYNEQFF. The CDR3 DNA reads TGCGCCAGCAGCCCTTTCGACACCTACAATGAGCAGTTCTTC.

This clonotype was seen only a few times. This chain links TRBV19 with TRBJ2-7, with TRBD2 as a possible D gene (5 bases). This CDR3 has 14 amino acids. The germline V gene has CDR1 LNHDA and CDR2 SQIVND (reference sequence). V was trimmed by 5 bases and J by 0 bases, leaving 11 bases between them. The CDR3 loop reads CASSPLGSSYEQYF. CDR3 DNA sequence: TGTGCCAGTAGTCCGTTGGGGAGCTCCTACGAGCAGTACTTC.

V usage is TRBV7-2 and J usage is TRBJ2-7; D possibly corresponds to TRBD1 (5 bases). Germline CDR1 is SGHTA and CDR2 is FQGNSA. V shed 5 bases and J shed 1 base, with 15 bases lying between them. The CDR3 contains 15 residues. The CDR3 is CASSPRLTVSYEQYF. CDR3 bases: TGTGCCAGCAGCCCGCGTCTGACAGTGTCCTACGAGCAGTACTTC.

This clonotype was seen at least ten times. The V gene is TRBV5-1, the J gene TRBJ2-1, with D perhaps TRBD2 (6 bases). This CDR3 region has 17 residues. From germline, CDR1 is SGHRS and CDR2 YFSETQ. V dropped 2 bases and J dropped 8 bases, with 23 bases sitting between them. This CDR3 is CASSFRGRGFSLDEQFF. The CDR3 bases are TGCGCCAGCAGCTTCCGCGGCCGGGGGTTTTCCCTTGATGAGCAGTTCTTC.

There are a few counts of this clonotype. The V and J genes are TRBV15 and TRBJ2-1, with unresolved D. Between the trimmed V and J ends, which lost 3 bases and 9 bases, there was a span of 9 bases. Germline CDR1 and CDR2: LNHNV and YYDKDF (reference sequence). The CDR3 is 12 amino acids. DNA of the CDR3: TGTGCCACCAGCAGCCGTGGCGGTGAGCAGTTCTTC. This translates into CATSSRGGEQFF.

The gene calls are TRBV24-1 and TRBJ2-1; unclear D gene. This CDR3 has 12 residues. The V end lost 0 bases, the J end lost 4 bases, and 0 bases lay between the germline ends. Per germline, CDR1 KGHDR and CDR2 SFDVKD. The CDR3, as DNA: TGTGCCACCAGTGATTTGTACAATGAGCAGTTCTTC. Translation gives CATSDLYNEQFF.

This clonotype was seen at least ten times. V is TRBV27 and J is TRBJ1-1; unclear D gene. This CDR3 has 14 residues. Germline V gene data show CDR1 as MNHEY and CDR2 as SMNVEV (reference sequence). With 6 bases removed from V and 3 bases from J, the gap between germline ends came to 14 bases. In nucleotides, the CDR3 is TGTGCCAGCAGCCCGTGGGGTTCGGACACTGAAGCTTTCTTT. Translating it yields CASSPWGSDTEAFF.

Ten or more counts support this clonotype. This CDR3 is CAAGRIYEQYF. CDR3 nucleotides: TGTGCCGCAGGTAGGATCTACGAGCAGTACTTC. The V gene is TRBV25-1, the J gene TRBJ2-7; D uncertain. V was cut by 11 bases and J by 3 bases, with 11 bases left in between. The CDR3 spans 11 residues. Germline CDR1 and CDR2: MGHDK and SYGVNS.

This clonotype was seen more than once but under ten times. The chain has TRBV5-5 and TRBJ2-3; D possibly corresponds to TRBD1 (6 bases). Trimming took 0 bases from V and 0 from J, leaving 11 bases between them. Germline assignment: CDR1 SGHKS and CDR2 YYEKEE (reference sequence). The CDR3 loop spans 16 amino acids. CDR3 DNA sequence: TGTGCCAGCAGCTTGGATTCAGGGGCTAGCACAGATACGCAGTATTTT. Encoded protein: CASSLDSGASTDTQYF.